The 5 T cell receptor beta chains below were found in one sample sequenced in a study of high-grade serous ovarian cancer treatment subgroups. Sequencing used immunoSEQ multiplex PCR; TCRdb keeps in-frame clones, though not all of them. The sample shows 25,000 to 30,000 clones, around 80% of them seen only once. Tumor samples were obtained before definitive surgery or chemotherapy. Sequenced material: tumor tissue. These receptors all come from a human donor with high-grade serous ovarian cancer.

This sequence joins TRBV29-1 and TRBJ1-6, with 9 bases aligning to TRBD1. Per the germline V gene, CDR1 is SQVTM and CDR2 is ANQGSEA. This CDR3 is built from 14 residues. V gave up 6 bases and J gave up 6 bases; unmatched junction bases: 6. The CDR3 sequence is CSVSTGQGNSPLHF. CDR3 bases: TGCAGCGTCTCAACGGGACAGGGTAATTCACCCCTCCACTTT. Filled out from reference TRBV29-1 and TRBJ1-6, the complete variable domain reads SAVISQKPSRDICQRGTSLTIQCQVDSQVTMMFWYRQQPGQSLTLIATANQGSEATYESGFVIDKFPISRPNLTFSTLTVSNMSPEDSSIYLCSVSTGQGNSPLHFGNGTRLTVT.

The V and J genes are TRBV27 and TRBJ2-7; no clear D gene. Per germline, CDR1 MNHEY and CDR2 SMNVEV (reference sequence). This CDR3 comprises 12 residues. With 6 bases removed from V and 0 bases from J, the gap between germline ends came to 6 bases. The CDR3 DNA follows: TGTGCCAGCAGGAAGGGCTCCTACGAGCAGTACTTC. Translated, it gives CASRKGSYEQYF.

J is TRBJ2-5 and V is TRBV6-5; D uncertain. The DNA end favors TRBJ2-7, so the J call may be wrong. The germline V gene encodes CDR1 MNHEY and CDR2 SVGAGI. The CDR3 spans 12 residues. CDR3 protein: CASWTFGYEQYF. Written as DNA, the CDR3 is TGTGCCAGCTGGACCTTTGGCTACGAGCAGTACTTC.

V usage is TRBV2 and J usage is TRBJ2-1; no firm D call. Germline CDR1 SNHLY, CDR2 FYNNEI. This CDR3 spans 12 amino acids. The ends were cut back, 6 bases at V and 10 bases at J, with 13 bases in the middle. CDR3: CASRAGGYEQFF. The CDR3 DNA follows: TGTGCCAGCAGAGCCGGCGGATACGAGCAGTTCTTC.

The chain joins TRBV6-1 to TRBJ2-7, with 10 bases matching TRBD2. The V gene's germline CDR1 is MNHNS and CDR2 SASEGT. The CDR3 spans 15 residues. The junction had 5 bases not matched to a gene; V was cut back by 6 bases and J by 0 bases. CDR3 DNA sequence: TGTGCCAGCAGCCACCTAGCGGGAGACTCCTACGAGCAGTACTTC. It specifies CASSHLAGDSYEQYF.